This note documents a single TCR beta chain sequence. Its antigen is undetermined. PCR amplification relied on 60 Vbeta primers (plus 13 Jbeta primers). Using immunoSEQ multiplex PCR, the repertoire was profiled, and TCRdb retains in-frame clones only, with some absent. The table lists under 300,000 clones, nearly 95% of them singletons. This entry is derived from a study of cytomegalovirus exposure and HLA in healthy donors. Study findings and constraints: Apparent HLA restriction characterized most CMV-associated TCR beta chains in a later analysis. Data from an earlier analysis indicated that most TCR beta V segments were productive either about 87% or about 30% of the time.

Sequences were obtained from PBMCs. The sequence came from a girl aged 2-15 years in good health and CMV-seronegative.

CDR3 bases: TGTGCCAGTAGTAGAGGGGCGGGGGGCAGGGATGAGCAGTTCTTC. Its protein is CASSRGAGGRDEQFF. This chain links TRBV19 with TRBJ2-1; 8 nucleotides line up with TRBD2. The J segment lost 8 bases and the V segment lost 4 bases, leaving 10 bases of the junction unmatched. Germline values: CDR1 LNHDA, CDR2 SQIVND (reference sequence). The CDR3 covers 15 residues. The whole variable domain, filled in from reference TRBV19 and TRBJ2-1, reads DGGITQSPKYLFRKEGQNVTLSCEQNLNHDAMYWYRQDPGQGLRLIYYSQIVNDFQKGDIAEGYSVSREKKESFPLTVTSAQKNPTAFYLCASSRGAGGRDEQFFGPGTRLTVL.